This paragraph covers one TCR beta chain sequence. This clonotype was seen at least ten times. Its cognate antigen has yet to be identified. There are no base qualities to consult, and no much larger clone falls within one base. The sample's treatment or condition label, decoded: live attenuated yellow fever vaccine strain. PBMCs were isolated from peripheral blood using a standard Ficoll-Paque protocol. CD4 and CD8 T-cell fractions were isolated with Dynabeads CD4 and CD8 positive selection kits. RNA was extracted with TriZol from bulk PBMCs, CD4 and CD8 fractions, and dextramer-positive and dextramer-negative fractions. The sample is drawn from a study of T cells after yellow fever vaccination (dated by TCRdb to the late 2010s). About the full investigation: The SMART-Seq v4 Ultra Low Input RNA kit was used to prepare libraries from fractions with low cell numbers. Bulk PBMC replicates and cell subsets were isolated from blood drawn at multiple timepoints before and after both primary and secondary immunization. Bulk TCR alpha and beta repertoires were sequenced longitudinally to track T-cell clones before and after primary and booster YFV17D yellow fever vaccination. Two healthy male donors, one aged 18 to 30 and one aged 30 to 40 years, made up the cohort. The full study reports these points: A small fraction of clonotypes showed up in both the CD4 and CD8 compartments, probably as a result of convergent recombination. Most clones expanded after primary vaccination were re-detected after the booster (around 96% of CD4 and around 88% of CD8), suggesting broad memory maintenance. Only a couple of donors were included in the study, so the extent to which the findings can be generalized is limited. Compared with the primary T-cell response, the secondary T-cell response was weaker but faster, peaking on day 5 rather than day 15. Computational filtering was needed because FACS-sorted repertoires could contain abundant contaminating clonotypes from the bulk population.

Synthesis of TCR cDNA relied on 5'RACE template switching, a step that introduced a universal primer site along with unique molecular identifiers. Priming of cDNA synthesis was performed from both the TCR alpha and TCR beta constant segments. Library amplification used two PCR steps, and the second PCR step added sample barcodes and sequencing adapters. Sequencing of libraries was done on Illumina HiSeq 2500 (2x100 bp) or NovaSeq (2x150 bp). Per the authors' processing: Reads were demultiplexed and collapsed into UMI consensus sequences with MIGEC, and V(D)J alignment was performed with MiXCR. Using edgeR on replicate PBMC samples, clonotypes were called vaccine-responding if FDR was below 0.01 and the log2 fold change was above 5 up to day 15. Bulk clonotypes were assigned CD4 or CD8 identity according to which sequenced CD4 or CD8 repertoire held them at higher abundance. TCRdb reworked the public reads: Q25 trimming with fastp, MiXCR clone assembly, productive beta chains retained. Every CDR3 protein is listed once, alongside the most common genes and DNA of its rows. Clone size and V and J calls follow TCRdb, not the original study. Within this sample are roughly 49,000 distinct CDR3 sequences, with 7.4% of them counted one time only. 28% of the sample rests with the top ten.

The junction carries 29 bases between V and J, which are trimmed by 2 bases and 5 bases respectively. The CDR3 numbers 20 residues from cysteine through phenylalanine. Only the CDR3 region is kept as DNA, spanning 60 bases read in frame from base 1. CDR1 and CDR2 (SGHRS, YFSETQ) derive from the germline V gene. This receptor was taken from a man aged 18 to 35 who received the YFV17D yellow fever vaccine. This chain is built from TRBV5-1 and TRBJ2-1; the D segment could be TRBD2, given 5 matching bases. The sequencing used CD8+ T cells sorted from PBMCs, collected around 16 days after the first yellow fever vaccination. The sequence in DNA is TGCGCCAGCAGCTTCGGTTTAGCCCCGGGATCCACATATTTAAACAATGAGCAGTTCTTC. Its product reads: CASSFGLAPGSTYLNNEQFF. The reference TRBV5-1 and TRBJ2-1 proteins fill in what lies around the CDR3, so the full variable domain reads KAGVTQTPRYLIKTRGQQVTLSCSPISGHRSVSWYQQTPGQGLQFLFEYFSETQRNKGNFPGRFSGRQFSNSRSEMNVSTLELGDSALYLCASSFGLAPGSTYLNNEQFFGPGTRLTVL.